What follows describes a single T cell receptor beta chain. Profiled with immunoSEQ multiplex PCR; TCRdb holds only in-frame clones, not every one. The sample has roughly 80,000 clones; 70% to 90% are singletons. The data were taken from a study of control samples from healthy donors and cancer patients. Germline V gene data show CDR1 as MNHEY and CDR2 as SMNVEV (reference sequence). The germline V and J ends were trimmed by 6 bases and 0 bases, with 12 bases remaining between them. The CDR3 has 14 residues. The sequenced material came from PBMCs. This receptor was identified in a woman in her fifties or sixties with head and neck cancer. This chain uses TRBV27 with TRBJ2-7; D might be TRBD2 (5 bases). CDR3 residues: CASRNWGDSYEQYF. As DNA, the CDR3 is TGTGCCAGCAGAAACTGGGGAGACTCCTACGAGCAGTACTTC.